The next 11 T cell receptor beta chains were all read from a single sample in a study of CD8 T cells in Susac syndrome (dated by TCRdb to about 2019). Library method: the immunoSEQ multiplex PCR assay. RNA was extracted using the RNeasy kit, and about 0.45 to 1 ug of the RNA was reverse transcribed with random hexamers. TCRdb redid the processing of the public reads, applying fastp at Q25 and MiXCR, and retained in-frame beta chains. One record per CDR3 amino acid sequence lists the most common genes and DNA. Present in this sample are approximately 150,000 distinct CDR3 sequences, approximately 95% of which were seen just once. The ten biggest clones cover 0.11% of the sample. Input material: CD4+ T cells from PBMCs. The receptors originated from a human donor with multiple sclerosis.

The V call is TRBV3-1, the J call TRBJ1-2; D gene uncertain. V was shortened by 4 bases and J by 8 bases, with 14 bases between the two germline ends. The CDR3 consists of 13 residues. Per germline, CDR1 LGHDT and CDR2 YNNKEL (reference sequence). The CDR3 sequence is CASSREGRQGYTF. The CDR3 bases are TGTGCCAGCAGCCGAGAGGGAAGGCAGGGCTACACCTTC.

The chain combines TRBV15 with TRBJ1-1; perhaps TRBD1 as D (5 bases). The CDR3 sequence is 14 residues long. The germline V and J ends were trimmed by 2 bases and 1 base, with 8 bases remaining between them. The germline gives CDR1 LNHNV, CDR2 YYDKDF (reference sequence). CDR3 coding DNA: TGTGCCACCAGCAGAACAGGATGGAACACTGAAGCTTTCTTT. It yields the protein CATSRTGWNTEAFF.

The CDR3 DNA reads as TGCAGTGCCACGGGACTAGCTAGCACAGATACGCAGTATTTT. Its translation: CSATGLASTDTQYF. The V and J genes are TRBV20-1 and TRBJ2-3; 9 bases match TRBD2. The CDR3 loop spans 14 amino acids. V was pared by 6 bases and J by 0 bases, with 4 bases of the junction left unmatched. Germline lookup yields CDR1 DFQATT and CDR2 SNEGSKA (reference sequence).

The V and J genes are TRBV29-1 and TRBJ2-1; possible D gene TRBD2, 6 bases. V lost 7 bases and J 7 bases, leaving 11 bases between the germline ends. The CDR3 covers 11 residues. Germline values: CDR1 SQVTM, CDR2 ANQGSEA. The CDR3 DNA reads TGCAGCGGTGGAGGGGCTAATGAGCAGTTCTTC. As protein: CSGGGANEQFF.

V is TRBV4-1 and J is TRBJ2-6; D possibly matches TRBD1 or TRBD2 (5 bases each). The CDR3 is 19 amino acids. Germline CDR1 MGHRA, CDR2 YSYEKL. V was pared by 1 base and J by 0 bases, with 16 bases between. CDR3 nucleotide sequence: TGCGCCAGCAGCCAAGGGGGACGGGAATTACGCTCTGGGGCCAACGTCCTGACTTTC. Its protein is CASSQGGRELRSGANVLTF.

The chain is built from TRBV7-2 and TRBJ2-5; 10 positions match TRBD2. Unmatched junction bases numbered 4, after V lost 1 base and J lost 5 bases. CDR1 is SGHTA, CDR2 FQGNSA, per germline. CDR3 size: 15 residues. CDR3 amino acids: CASSLGSGGAETQYF. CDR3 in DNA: TGTGCCAGCAGCTTAGGGAGCGGGGGGGCGGAGACCCAGTACTTC.

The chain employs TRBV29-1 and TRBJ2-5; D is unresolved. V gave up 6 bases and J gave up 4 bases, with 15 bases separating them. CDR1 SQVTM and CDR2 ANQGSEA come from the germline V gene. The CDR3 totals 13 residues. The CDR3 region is CSVSSLTGETQYF. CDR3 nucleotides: TGCAGCGTCTCCAGCTTAACCGGAGAGACCCAGTACTTC.

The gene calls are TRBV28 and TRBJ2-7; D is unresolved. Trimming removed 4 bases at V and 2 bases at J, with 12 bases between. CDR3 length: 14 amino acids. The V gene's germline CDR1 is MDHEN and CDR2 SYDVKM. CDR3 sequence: CASSSFVRPYEQYF. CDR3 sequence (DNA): TGTGCCAGCAGTTCCTTCGTCCGGCCCTACGAGCAGTACTTC.

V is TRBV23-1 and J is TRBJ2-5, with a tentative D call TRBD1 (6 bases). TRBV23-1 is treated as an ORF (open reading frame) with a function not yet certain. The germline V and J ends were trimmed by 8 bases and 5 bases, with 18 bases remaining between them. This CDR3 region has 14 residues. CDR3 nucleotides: TGCGCCAGCGTGACTCGACAGGATGAGGAGACCCAGTACTTC. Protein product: CASVTRQDEETQYF.

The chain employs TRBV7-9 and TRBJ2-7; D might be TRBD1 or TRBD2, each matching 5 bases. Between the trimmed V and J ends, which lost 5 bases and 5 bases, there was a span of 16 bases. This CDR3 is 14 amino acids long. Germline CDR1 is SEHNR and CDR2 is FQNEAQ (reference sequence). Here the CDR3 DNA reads TGTGCCAGCAGCCTCCAGGTTAGGGGACACGAGCAGTACTTC. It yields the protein CASSLQVRGHEQYF.

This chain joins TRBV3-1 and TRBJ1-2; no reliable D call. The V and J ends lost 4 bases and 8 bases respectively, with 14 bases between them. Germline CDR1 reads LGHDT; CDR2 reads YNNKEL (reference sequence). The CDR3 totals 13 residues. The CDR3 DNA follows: TGTGCCAGCAGCCTCCGAAAGGAGTCAGGCTACACCTTC. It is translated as CASSLRKESGYTF.